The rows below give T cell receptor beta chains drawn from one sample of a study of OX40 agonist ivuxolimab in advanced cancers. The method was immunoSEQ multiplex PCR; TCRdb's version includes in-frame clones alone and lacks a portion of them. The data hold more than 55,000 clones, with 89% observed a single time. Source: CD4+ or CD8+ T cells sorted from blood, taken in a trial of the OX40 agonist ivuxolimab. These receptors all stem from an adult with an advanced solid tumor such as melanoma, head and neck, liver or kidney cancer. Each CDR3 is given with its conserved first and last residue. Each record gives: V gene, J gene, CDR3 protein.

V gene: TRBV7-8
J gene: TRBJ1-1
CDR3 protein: CASSSGQLGTEAFF

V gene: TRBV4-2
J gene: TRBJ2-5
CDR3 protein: CASSQVVGETQYF

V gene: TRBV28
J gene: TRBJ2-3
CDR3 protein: CASSLLQGTDTQYF

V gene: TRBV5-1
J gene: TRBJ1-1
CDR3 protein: CASSSLPGSGTEAFF

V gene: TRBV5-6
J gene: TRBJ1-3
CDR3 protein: CASSLGGAYSGNTIYF

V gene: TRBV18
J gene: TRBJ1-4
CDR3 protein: CASSPWQGGEKLFF

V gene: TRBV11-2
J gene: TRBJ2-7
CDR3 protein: CASSSTYEQYF

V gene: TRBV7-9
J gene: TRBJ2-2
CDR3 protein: CASSHAPGAGELFF

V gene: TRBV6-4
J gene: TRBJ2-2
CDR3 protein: CASSDSDNPGELFF

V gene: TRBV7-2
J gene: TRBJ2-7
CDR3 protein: CASSLIPGSYEQYF

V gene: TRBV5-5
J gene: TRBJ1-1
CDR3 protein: CASRRQGLNTEAFF

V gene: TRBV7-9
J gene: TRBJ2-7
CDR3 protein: CASSPRMGYGEYEQYF

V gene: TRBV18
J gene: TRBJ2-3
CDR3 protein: CASSLDRGTDTQYF

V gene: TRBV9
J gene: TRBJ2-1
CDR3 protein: CASSDPGGAREQFF

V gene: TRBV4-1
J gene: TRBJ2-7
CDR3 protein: CASSQDFAASYEQYF

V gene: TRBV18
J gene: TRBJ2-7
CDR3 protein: CASSPYRPSGYEQYF

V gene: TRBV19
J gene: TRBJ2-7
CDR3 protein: CASAPGQGIYEQYF

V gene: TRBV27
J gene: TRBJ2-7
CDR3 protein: CASSLVRGASYEQYF

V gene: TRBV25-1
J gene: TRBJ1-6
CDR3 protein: CASSDSTGISPLHF

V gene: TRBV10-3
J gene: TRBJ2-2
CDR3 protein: CAIRGTGGNTGELFF

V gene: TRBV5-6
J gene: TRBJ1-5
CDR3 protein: CASSTLGQTRGQPQHF

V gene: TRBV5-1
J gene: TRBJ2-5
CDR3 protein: CASSTDKTWETQYF

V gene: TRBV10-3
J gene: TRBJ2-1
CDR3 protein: CAIRDGTGWGEQFF

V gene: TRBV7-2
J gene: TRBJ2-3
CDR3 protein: CASSLRDTQYF

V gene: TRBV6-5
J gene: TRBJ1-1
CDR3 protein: CASSFLTGRRTEAFF

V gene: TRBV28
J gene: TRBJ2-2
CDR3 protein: CASSQFSGTVNANTGELFF

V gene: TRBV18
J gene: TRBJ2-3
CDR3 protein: CASSPTGADTQYF

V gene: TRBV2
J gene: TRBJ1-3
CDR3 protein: CASSEEGMRGNTIYF

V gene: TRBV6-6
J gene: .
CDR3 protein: CAVGTGPYEQYF

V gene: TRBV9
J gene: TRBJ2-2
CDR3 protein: CASSPSRTGELFF

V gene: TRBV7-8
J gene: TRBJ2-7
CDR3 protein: CASSLGRGLLSYEQYF

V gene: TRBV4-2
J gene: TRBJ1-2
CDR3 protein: CASSQEVSYFYGYTF

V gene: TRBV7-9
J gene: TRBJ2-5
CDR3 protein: CASSPQETQYF

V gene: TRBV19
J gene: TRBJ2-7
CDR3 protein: CASSIGYEQYF

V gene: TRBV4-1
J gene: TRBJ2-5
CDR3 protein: CASSLLGTGSQETQYF

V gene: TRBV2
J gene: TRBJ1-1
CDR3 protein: CASTGEGGTEAFF

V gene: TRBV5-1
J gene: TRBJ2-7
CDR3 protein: CASSLAGSYEQYF

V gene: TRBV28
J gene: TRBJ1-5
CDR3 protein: CASSEGTGVFQPQHF

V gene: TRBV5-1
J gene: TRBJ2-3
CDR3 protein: CASSLELTQYF

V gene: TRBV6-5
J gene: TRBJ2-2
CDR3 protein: CASISDRGGELFF

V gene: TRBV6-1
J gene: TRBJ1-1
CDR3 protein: CAISGGGLNTEAFF

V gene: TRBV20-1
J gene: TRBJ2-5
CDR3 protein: CSAYRRETQYF

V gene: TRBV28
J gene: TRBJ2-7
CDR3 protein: CASSYLSYEQYF

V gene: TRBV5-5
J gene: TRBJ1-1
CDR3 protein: CASSFRQGAALRTEAFF

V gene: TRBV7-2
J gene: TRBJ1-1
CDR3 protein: CASSLAGLRAMNTEAFF

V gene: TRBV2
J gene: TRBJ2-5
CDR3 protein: CASSAEREGLYETQYF

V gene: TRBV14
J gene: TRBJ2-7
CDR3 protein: CASSLGLAPTYEQYF

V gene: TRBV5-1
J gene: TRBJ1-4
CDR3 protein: CASSLSPTFNEKLFF

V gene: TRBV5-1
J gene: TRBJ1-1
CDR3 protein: CARKDHRVDTEAFF

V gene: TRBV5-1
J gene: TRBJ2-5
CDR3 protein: CASSRLAGEETQYF

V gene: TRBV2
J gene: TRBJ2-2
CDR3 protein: CASSGLTGDTGELFF

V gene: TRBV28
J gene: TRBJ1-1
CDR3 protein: CASSFRLKGANTEAFF

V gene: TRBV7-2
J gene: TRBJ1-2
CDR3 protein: CASSPAVGDGYTF

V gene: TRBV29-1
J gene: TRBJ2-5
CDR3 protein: CSALAGGGETQYF

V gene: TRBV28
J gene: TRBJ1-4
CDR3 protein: CASVPALNEKLFF